These 21 T cell receptor beta chains were sequenced from one sample in a study of T cells in Graves' hyperthyroidism and ophthalmopathy. RNA transcripts yielded amplified TCR beta CDR3 regions. TCR CDR3 regions were first amplified by RT-PCR with HTBI primers. MiXCR was run by TCRdb on the multiplex PCR reads, yielding one entry per CDR3 protein. The table lists fewer than 350,000 distinct CDR3 sequences, roughly 18% of them singletons. Sequencing input: blood. These receptors all stem from a woman aged 45-65 years with Graves' hyperthyroidism.

There are many counts of this clonotype. The rearrangement links TRBV5-1 to TRBJ2-7, with 9 bases that match TRBD2. The CDR3 spans 15 residues. The ends lost 4 bases at V and 1 base at J; junction bases unmatched: 6. Germline V gives CDR1 SGHRS, CDR2 YFSETQ. In DNA, the CDR3 is TGCGCCAGCAGCCTCCTGAGCGGGAGGTCCTACGAGCAGTACTTC. Its protein product is CASSLLSGRSYEQYF.

The sample holds a few counts of this clonotype. J is TRBJ2-7 and V is TRBV30; TRBD1 matches 7 bases. V shed 1 base and J 4 bases; nucleotides not matched to a gene: 7. CDR3 length: 14 residues. The germline gives CDR1 GTSNPN, CDR2 SVGIG (reference sequence). CDR3 DNA sequence: TGTGCCTGGAGTGCCCCGACAGGGCCATACGAGCAGTACGTC. Translation: CAWSAPTGPYEQYV.

The chain uses TRBV5-1 and TRBJ2-2; 7 bases fit TRBD1. The germline V gene encodes CDR1 SGHRS and CDR2 YFSETQ. V lost 7 bases and J lost 4; bases outside the gene matches: 7. CDR3 length equals 14 residues. The CDR3 nucleotides read TGCGCCAGCGAACAATCAGGGGGCACCGGGGAGCTGTTTTTT. As protein: CASEQSGGTGELFF.

In DNA, the CDR3 is TGTGCCAACCAAACCGGGGGGACAGGTGAAGCTTTCTTT. The encoded protein is CANQTGGTGEAFF. This chain uses TRBV25-1 with TRBJ1-1; 8 positions match TRBD1. There are 13 residues in the CDR3. Looked up from germline, CDR1 is MGHDK and CDR2 is SYGVNS. V was clipped by 10 bases and J by 7 bases; unmatched bases: 11.

This clonotype was seen only a few times. The rearrangement links TRBV5-6 to TRBJ2-5, with 8 bases identical to TRBD2. There are 16 residues in the CDR3. Per germline, CDR1 SGHDT and CDR2 YYEEEE. V shed 0 bases and J 5 bases; nucleotides not matched to a gene: 9. CDR3 region: CASSLGGSGRQETQYF. Written as DNA, the CDR3 is TGTGCCAGCAGCTTGGGCGGAAGCGGGAGACAGGAGACCCAGTACTTC.

This sequence joins TRBV12-3 or TRBV12-4 and TRBJ2-6; 8 nucleotides match TRBD1. The CDR3 extends over 15 amino acids. Trimming at V came to 6 bases and at J to 7 bases, leaving 8 bases not matched to a gene. The CDR3 nucleotides are TGTGCCAGCAGATCAAATACAGGGGGTGCCAACGTCCTGACTTTC. Translation: CASRSNTGGANVLTF.

This clonotype was observed at least ten times. The gene calls are TRBV20-1 and TRBJ1-1; TRBD1 agrees at 9 bases. In germline, CDR1 is DFQATT, CDR2 SNEGSKA (reference sequence). The V gene end was trimmed by 3 bases and the J gene end by 6 bases; junction bases not matched to a gene: 8. This CDR3 has 14 amino acids. The CDR3 DNA sequence: TGCAGTGCTAGGCAGACAGGGGGTCCCCCTGAAGCTTTCTTT. This sequence encodes CSARQTGGPPEAFF.

The table lists this clonotype with many counts. The chain employs TRBV27 and TRBJ1-5; D might be TRBD1 (6 bases). Trimming removed 6 bases from V and 1 base from J, with 16 bases in between. Germline V gene data show CDR1 as MNHEY and CDR2 as SMNVEV (reference sequence). The CDR3 is 16 amino acids. DNA of the CDR3: TGTGCCAGCAGCCCTAGGGGGGGCGCGAGCAATCAGCCCCAGCATTTT. Protein product: CASSPRGGASNQPQHF.

This clonotype was found many times. This chain links TRBV27 with TRBJ2-1, with TRBD1 as a possible D gene (6 bases). There are 14 residues in the CDR3. V was trimmed by 7 bases and J by 0 bases, leaving 10 bases between them. Germline loops: CDR1 MNHEY, CDR2 SMNVEV (reference sequence). The CDR3, as DNA: TGTGCCAGCACGGACAGCCACTCCTACAATGAGCAGTTCTTC. It yields the protein CASTDSHSYNEQFF.

In the case of this clonotype: The junction departs from the called germline gene at one end, perhaps through a read error. V is TRBV20-1 and J is TRBJ1-2; 10 nucleotides match TRBD1. Germline CDR1 DFQATT, CDR2 SNEGSKA (reference sequence). This CDR3 has 16 residues. The CDR3 protein is CSARNLRGQGDYDYTF. CDR3 DNA sequence: TGCAGTGCTAGGAACCTAAGAGGACAGGGGGACTATGACTACACCTTC.

This clonotype has a count of ten or more. The chain links TRBV7-3 to TRBJ2-7, with unresolved D. V was trimmed by 4 bases and J by 3 bases, leaving 10 bases between them. The CDR3 extends over 13 amino acids. The V gene's germline CDR1 is SGHTA and CDR2 FQGTGA. The CDR3 is CASSSTPGYEQYF. The DNA for the CDR3 is TGTGCCAGCAGCTCCACCCCCGGCTACGAGCAGTACTTC.

This clonotype was observed at least ten times. The chain has TRBV5-1 and TRBJ2-1, with unresolved D. The germline V and J ends were trimmed by 0 bases and 9 bases, with 7 bases remaining between them. Germline lookup yields CDR1 SGHRS and CDR2 YFSETQ. The CDR3 is 12 residues long. Here the CDR3 DNA reads TGCGCCAGCAGCTTGGAGGGCATTGAGCAGTTCTTC. This codes for CASSLEGIEQFF.

V and J are TRBV3-1 and TRBJ2-5; 7 bases align to TRBD2. CDR1 and CDR2 (germline): LGHDT, YNNKEL (reference sequence). V trimming: 3 bases; J trimming: 3 bases; junction bases outside the gene matches: 16. This CDR3 region has 18 residues. CDR3 nucleotides: TGTGCCAGCAGCCACGCCTCCCCCCTCAGCGGGGTAAAAGAGACCCAGTACTTC. As protein: CASSHASPLSGVKETQYF.

This clonotype was counted at least ten times. V and J are TRBV3-1 and TRBJ1-2; TRBD1 might be the D (5 bases). The CDR3 spans 15 residues. Germline CDR1 and CDR2: LGHDT and YNNKEL (reference sequence). Trimming cost V 3 bases and J 4 bases, with 15 bases left between them. The DNA of the CDR3 is TGTGCCAGCAGCCATCATCGCACAGGAAGCTATGGCTACACCTTC. It translates to CASSHHRTGSYGYTF.

This clonotype was detected once. Relative to the germline gene, one junction end is altered; a read error may explain this. The V and J genes are TRBV3-1 and TRBJ2-1; possibly TRBD2 for D (6 bases). The CDR3 runs 15 residues. The germline V gene encodes CDR1 LGHDT and CDR2 YNNKEL (reference sequence). CDR3 residues: CVSSQAGSSYNEQFF. The CDR3 region has the DNA TGTGTCAGCAGCCAGGCGGGGAGCTCCTACAATGAGCAGTTCTTC.

This clonotype was detected a few times. The chain recombines TRBV5-5 with TRBJ1-3; the D gene is possibly TRBD1 (6 bases). This CDR3 region has 15 residues. From germline, CDR1 is SGHKS and CDR2 YYEKEE (reference sequence). V lost 4 bases and J lost 0, with 11 bases in between. CDR3 protein: CASSINRDSGNTIYF. The CDR3 DNA reads as TGTGCCAGCAGCATAAACAGGGACTCTGGAAACACCATATATTTT.

This clonotype was detected only a few times. The gene calls are TRBV6-5 and TRBJ2-2; 9 bases are a match to TRBD2. The CDR3 is 14 residues long. CDR1 and CDR2 (germline): MNHEY, SVGAGI. Trimming cost V 4 bases and J 7 bases; bases outside gene matches: 4. CDR3 DNA: TGTGCCAGCAGTTGGCGGGAGGGGGTCGGGGAGCTGTTTTTT. Residues: CASSWREGVGELFF.

This clonotype turned up a few times. The chain has TRBV4-1 and TRBJ1-1; D is undetermined. The CDR3 contains 15 residues. Germline CDR1 MGHRA, CDR2 YSYEKL. Trimming shortened V by 0 bases and J by 1 base, and 9 bases separated the two germline ends. Here the CDR3 DNA reads TGCGCCAGCAGCCAAGATAGGACCGGGAACACTGAAGCTTTCTTT. This sequence encodes CASSQDRTGNTEAFF.

A few counts support this clonotype. V and J are TRBV12-3 or TRBV12-4 and TRBJ2-3, with D perhaps matching TRBD2 (7 bases). The CDR3 loop spans 15 amino acids. V lost 4 bases to trimming and J lost 3 bases, with 14 bases between them. CDR3 in DNA: TGTGCCAGCAGTTACGGGGGGCCGATGACAGATACGCAGTATTTT. It specifies CASSYGGPMTDTQYF.

This clonotype came up many times. V is TRBV7-9 and J is TRBJ1-3; D not certain. Trimming took off 4 bases at V and 11 bases at J, with 18 bases between the two ends. The CDR3 spans 14 residues. Germline V CDR1 and CDR2: SEHNR, FQNEAQ (reference sequence). CDR3 nucleotide sequence: TGTGCCAGCAGCTCAGAGGTTCCCGGGGAGCCCATATATTTT. It encodes CASSSEVPGEPIYF.

CDR3 protein: CASKTTGINEQFF. As DNA, the CDR3 is TGTGCCAGCAAGACGACAGGGATCAATGAGCAGTTCTTC. This sequence joins TRBV3-1 and TRBJ2-1; TRBD1 matches at 7 bases. The CDR3 is made up of 13 amino acids. V shed 7 bases and J 6 bases; nucleotides not matched to a gene: 6. Germline V CDR1 and CDR2: LGHDT, YNNKEL (reference sequence).